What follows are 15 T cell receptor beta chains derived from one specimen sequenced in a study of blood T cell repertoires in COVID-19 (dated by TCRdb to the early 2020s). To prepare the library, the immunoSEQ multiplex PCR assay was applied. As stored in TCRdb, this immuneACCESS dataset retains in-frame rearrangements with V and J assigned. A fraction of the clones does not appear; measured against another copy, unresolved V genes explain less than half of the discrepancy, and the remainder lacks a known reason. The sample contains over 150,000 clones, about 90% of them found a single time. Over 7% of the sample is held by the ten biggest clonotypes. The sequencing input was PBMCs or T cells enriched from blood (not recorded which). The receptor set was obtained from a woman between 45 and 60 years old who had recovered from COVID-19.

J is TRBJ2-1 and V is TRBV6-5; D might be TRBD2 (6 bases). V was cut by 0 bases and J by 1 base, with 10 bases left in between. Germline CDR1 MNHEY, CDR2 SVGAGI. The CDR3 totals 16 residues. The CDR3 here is CASSYSPSVSYNEQFF. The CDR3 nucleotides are TGTGCCAGCAGTTACTCACCTAGCGTTTCCTACAATGAGCAGTTCTTC.

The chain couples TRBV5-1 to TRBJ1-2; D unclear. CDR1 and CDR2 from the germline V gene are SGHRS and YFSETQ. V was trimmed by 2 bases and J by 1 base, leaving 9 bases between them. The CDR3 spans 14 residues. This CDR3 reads CASSFTGDNYGYTF. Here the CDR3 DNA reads TGCGCCAGCAGCTTCACCGGGGATAACTATGGCTACACCTTC. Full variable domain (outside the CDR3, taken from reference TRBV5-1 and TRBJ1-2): KAGVTQTPRYLIKTRGQQVTLSCSPISGHRSVSWYQQTPGQGLQFLFEYFSETQRNKGNFPGRFSGRQFSNSRSEMNVSTLELGDSALYLCASSFTGDNYGYTFGSGTRLTVV.

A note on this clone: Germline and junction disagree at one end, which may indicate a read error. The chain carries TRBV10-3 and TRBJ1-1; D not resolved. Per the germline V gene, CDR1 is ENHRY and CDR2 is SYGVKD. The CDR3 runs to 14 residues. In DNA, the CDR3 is TGCGGCGCCGGGCGGGGAGCGGGTATCACTGAAGCTTTCTTT. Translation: CGAGRGAGITEAFF.

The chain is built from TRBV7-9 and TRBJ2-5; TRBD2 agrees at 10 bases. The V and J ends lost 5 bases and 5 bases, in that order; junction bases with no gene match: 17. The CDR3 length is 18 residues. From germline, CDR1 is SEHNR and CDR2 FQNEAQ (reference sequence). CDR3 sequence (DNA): TGTGCCAGCAGCCAAGAGGGGTTTGGAGCGGGAGGGCCGGAGACCCAGTACTTC. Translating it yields CASSQEGFGAGGPETQYF.

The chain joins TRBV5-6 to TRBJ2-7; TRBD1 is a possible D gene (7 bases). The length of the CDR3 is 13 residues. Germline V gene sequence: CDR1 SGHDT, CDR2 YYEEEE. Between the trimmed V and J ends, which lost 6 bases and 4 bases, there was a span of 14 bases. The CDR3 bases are TGTGCCAGCAACCGGCAGGGGGGATACGAGCAGTACTTC. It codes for CASNRQGGYEQYF. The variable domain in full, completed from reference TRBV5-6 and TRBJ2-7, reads DAGVTQSPTHLIKTRGQQVTLRCSPKSGHDTVSWYQQALGQGPQFIFQYYEEEERQRGNFPDRFSGHQFPNYSSELNVNALLLGDSALYLCASNRQGGYEQYFGPGTRLTVT.

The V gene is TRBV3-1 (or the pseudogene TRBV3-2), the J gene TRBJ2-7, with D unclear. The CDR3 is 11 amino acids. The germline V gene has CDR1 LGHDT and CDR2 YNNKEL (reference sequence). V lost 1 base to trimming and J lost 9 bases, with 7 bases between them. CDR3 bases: TGTGCCAGCAGCCAAGCCAGAATGCAGTACTTC. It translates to CASSQARMQYF.

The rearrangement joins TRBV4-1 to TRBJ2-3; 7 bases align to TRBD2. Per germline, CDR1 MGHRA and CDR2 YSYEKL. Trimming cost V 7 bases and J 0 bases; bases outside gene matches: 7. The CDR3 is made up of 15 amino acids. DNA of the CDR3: TGCGCCAGCAAGGGGCGGGAGAGGAGCACAGATACGCAGTATTTT. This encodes CASKGRERSTDTQYF.

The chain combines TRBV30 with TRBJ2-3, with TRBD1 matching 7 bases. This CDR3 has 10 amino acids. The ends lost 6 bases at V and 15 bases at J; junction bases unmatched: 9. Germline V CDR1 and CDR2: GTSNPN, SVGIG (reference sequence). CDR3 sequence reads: CACRDSENYF. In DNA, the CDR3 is TGTGCCTGCCGGGACAGTGAAAATTATTTT. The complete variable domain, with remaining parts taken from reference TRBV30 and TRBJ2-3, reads SQTIHQWPATLVQPVGSPLSLECTVEGTSNPNLYWYRQAAGRGLQLLFYSVGIGQISSEVPQNLSASRPQDRQFILSSKKLLLSDSGFYLCACRDSENYFGPGTRLTVL.

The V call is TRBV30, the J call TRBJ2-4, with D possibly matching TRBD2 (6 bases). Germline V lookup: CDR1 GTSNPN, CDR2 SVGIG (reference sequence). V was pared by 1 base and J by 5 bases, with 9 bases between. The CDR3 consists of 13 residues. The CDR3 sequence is CAWSGRVQNIQYF. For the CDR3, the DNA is TGTGCCTGGAGTGGGAGGGTGCAAAACATTCAGTACTTC. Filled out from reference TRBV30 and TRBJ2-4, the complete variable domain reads SQTIHQWPATLVQPVGSPLSLECTVEGTSNPNLYWYRQAAGRGLQLLFYSVGIGQISSEVPQNLSASRPQDRQFILSSKKLLLSDSGFYLCAWSGRVQNIQYFGAGTRLSVL.

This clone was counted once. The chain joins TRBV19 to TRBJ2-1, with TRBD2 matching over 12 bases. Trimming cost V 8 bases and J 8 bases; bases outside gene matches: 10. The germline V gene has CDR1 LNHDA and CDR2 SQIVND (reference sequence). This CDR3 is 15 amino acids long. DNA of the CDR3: TGTGCCAGTCGGAAACTAGCGGGAGGTGTGCATGAGCAGTTCTTC. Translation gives CASRKLAGGVHEQFF.

CDR3 region: CATSREGQGHTDTQYF. Written as DNA, the CDR3 is TGTGCCACCAGCAGAGAAGGACAGGGCCACACAGATACGCAGTATTTT. The chain has TRBV15 and TRBJ2-3; 8 nucleotides match TRBD1. The CDR3 runs to 16 residues. CDR1 and CDR2 (germline): LNHNV, YYDKDF (reference sequence). After removal of 0 bases from V and 2 bases from J, the junction contained 4 bases not matched to a gene.

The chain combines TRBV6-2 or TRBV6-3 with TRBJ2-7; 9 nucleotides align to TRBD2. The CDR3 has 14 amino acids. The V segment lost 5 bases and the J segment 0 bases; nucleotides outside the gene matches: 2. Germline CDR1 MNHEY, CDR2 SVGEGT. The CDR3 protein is CASSRTSASYEQYF. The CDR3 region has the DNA TGTGCCAGCAGTCGGACTAGCGCCTCCTACGAGCAGTACTTC.

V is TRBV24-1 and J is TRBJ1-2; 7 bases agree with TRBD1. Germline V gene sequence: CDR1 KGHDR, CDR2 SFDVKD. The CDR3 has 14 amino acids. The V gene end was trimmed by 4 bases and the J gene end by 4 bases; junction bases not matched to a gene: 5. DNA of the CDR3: TGTGCCACCAGTGAAGACAGGGCAGGCTATGGCTACACCTTC. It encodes CATSEDRAGYGYTF.

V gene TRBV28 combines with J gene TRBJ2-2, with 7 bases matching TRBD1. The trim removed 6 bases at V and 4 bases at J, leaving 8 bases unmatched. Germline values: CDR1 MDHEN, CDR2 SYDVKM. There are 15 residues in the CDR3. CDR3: CASRADRVTTGELFF. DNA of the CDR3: TGTGCCAGCAGAGCAGACAGGGTGACCACCGGGGAGCTGTTTTTT. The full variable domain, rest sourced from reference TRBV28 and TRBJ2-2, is DVKVTQSSRYLVKRTGEKVFLECVQDMDHENMFWYRQDPGLGLRLIYFSYDVKMKEKGDIPEGYSVSREKKERFSLILESASTNQTSMYLCASRADRVTTGELFFGEGSRLTVL.

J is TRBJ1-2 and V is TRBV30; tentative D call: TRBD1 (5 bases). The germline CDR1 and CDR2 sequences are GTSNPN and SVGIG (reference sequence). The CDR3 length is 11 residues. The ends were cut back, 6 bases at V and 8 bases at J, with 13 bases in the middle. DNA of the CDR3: TGTGCCTGCAGGGTTTTTGTGGGCTACACCTTC. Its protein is CACRVFVGYTF. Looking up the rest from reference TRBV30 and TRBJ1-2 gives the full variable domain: SQTIHQWPATLVQPVGSPLSLECTVEGTSNPNLYWYRQAAGRGLQLLFYSVGIGQISSEVPQNLSASRPQDRQFILSSKKLLLSDSGFYLCACRVFVGYTFGSGTRLTVV.